A selection of T cell receptor beta chains follows, all from one sample in a study of regulatory T cells in long-lasting Graves disease. TCRdb independently ran MiXCR on the multiplex PCR reads; one entry per CDR3 protein. The data show under 400,000 distinct CDR3 sequences, approximately 15% seen once. These same records also appear under a second study, on T cells in Graves' hyperthyroidism and ophthalmopathy.

The sample in question was peripheral blood mononuclear cells (PBMCs), obtained at new diagnosis, from a patient treated with antithyroid drugs. All receptors come from a man in his forties with Graves disease. Both conserved end residues are part of each CDR3. The D gene is left open where the match is weak. Some rows have no size entry. The others give once, few or many, or a class for an expanded clone.

>.|many|TRBJ2-1|TRBV4-3
CASSQLLGGNEQFF
TGCGCCAGCAGCCAACTCCTCGGGGGAAATGAGCAGTTCTTC
>.|.|TRBJ1-6|TRBV18
CASSNAGGASSPLHF
TGTGCCAGCTCGAACGCCGGGGGCGCAAGCTCACCCCTCCACTTT
>TRBD1|few|TRBJ2-2|TRBV11-2
CASSTIPGGLDTGELFF
TGTGCCAGCAGCACCATCCCAGGGGGCTTGGACACCGGGGAGCTGTTTTTT
>TRBD2|.|TRBJ2-7|TRBV4-2
CASSQDRAGGASYEQYF
TGTGCCAGCAGCCAAGATAGGGCGGGGGGGGCCTCATACGAGCAGTACTTC
>.|many|TRBJ1-5|TRBV24-1
CATSDPPSSQPQHF
TGTGCCACCAGTGATCCACCCTCCAGCCAGCCCCAGCATTTT
>.|few|TRBJ2-3|TRBV7-2
CASSLMQDTQYF
TGTGCCAGCAGCTTAATGCAGGATACGCAGTATTTT
>.|many|TRBJ1-5|TRBV20-1
CSARPGGVDQPQHF
TGCAGTGCTAGACCCGGGGGGGTCGATCAGCCCCAGCATTTT
>.|many|TRBJ2-7|TRBV18
CASSLNRDHGPEQYF
TGTGCCAGCTCTCTCAACCGGGACCACGGGCCCGAGCAGTACTTC
>.|.|TRBJ1-2|TRBV15
CATSTTTSGGQRTF
TGTGCCACCAGCACAACCACGAGTGGGGGGCAACGCACCTTC
>.|many|TRBJ2-5|TRBV18
CASSPNTARETQYF
TGTGCCAGCTCACCGAACACGGCTAGGGAGACCCAGTACTTC
>.|.|TRBJ2-5|TRBV5-1
CTSRAQETQYF
TGCACCAGCAGGGCCCAAGAGACCCAGTACTTC
>.|few|TRBJ2-5|TRBV9
CASSVGGGSRETQYF
TGTGCCAGCAGCGTTGGTGGGGGGTCGAGGGAGACCCAGTACTTC
>.|.|TRBJ2-3|TRBV20-1
CSARVTSILSTDTQYF
TGCAGTGCTAGAGTTACGTCAATCCTTAGCACAGATACGCAGTATTTT
>.|many|TRBJ1-1|TRBV9
CASSVVPGYTEAFF
TGTGCCAGCAGCGTAGTACCGGGGTACACTGAAGCTTTCTTT
>.|many|TRBJ1-2|TRBV6-1
CASSEGRGHANYGYTF
TGTGCCAGCAGTGAAGGCCGGGGACACGCTAACTATGGCTACACCTTC